This T cell receptor (beta chain) stems from a study of vaccination effects on CD4 cells after COVID-19. TCRdb keeps only in-frame clones here, not all; method: immunoSEQ multiplex PCR. The data contain fewer than 35,000 clones, 70% of them singletons. V lost 0 bases and J lost 0, with 7 bases in between. Germline V lookup: CDR1 SGHNT, CDR2 YYREEE (reference sequence). The CDR3 extends over 16 amino acids. On this clone: Its target is not known.

Culture proceeded for about 11 days, and CD4+ T cells were then isolated. The sequence was collected from a human donor who received a COVID-19 vaccine. The material was CD4+ T cells from PBMCs cultured without peptide, obtained before COVID-19 vaccination. The chain joins TRBV5-4 to TRBJ2-6; no definite D call. This CDR3 is CASSLEPHSGANVLTF. The CDR3 DNA follows: TGTGCCAGCAGCTTGGAGCCCCACTCTGGGGCCAACGTCCTGACTTTC. The full variable domain, in which reference TRBV5-4 and TRBJ2-6 provide the parts outside the CDR3, is ETGVTQSPTHLIKTRGQQVTLRCSSQSGHNTVSWYQQALGQGPQFIFQYYREEENGRGNFPPRFSGLQFPNYSSELNVNALELDDSALYLCASSLEPHSGANVLTFGAGSRLTVL.